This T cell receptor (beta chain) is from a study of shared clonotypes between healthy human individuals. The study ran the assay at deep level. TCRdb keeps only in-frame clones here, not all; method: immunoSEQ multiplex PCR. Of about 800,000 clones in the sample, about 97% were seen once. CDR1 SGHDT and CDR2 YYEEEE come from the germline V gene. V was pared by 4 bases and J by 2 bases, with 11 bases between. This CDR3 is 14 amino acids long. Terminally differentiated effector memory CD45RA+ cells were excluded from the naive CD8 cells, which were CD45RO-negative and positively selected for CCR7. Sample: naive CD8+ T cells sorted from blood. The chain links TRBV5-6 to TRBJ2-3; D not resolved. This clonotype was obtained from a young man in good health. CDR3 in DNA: TGTGCCAGCAGCGCAGACTCAGACACAGATACGCAGTATTTT. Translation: CASSADSDTDTQYF.